This T cell receptor (beta chain) originates from a study of siplizumab effects on memory and regulatory T cells. Findings and caveats of the study: The study did not confirm that proliferating Tregs from siplizumab cultures were suppressive. Naive T cells appeared more varied than memory cells and looked like key alloresponse contributors. Unstimulated subsets were the mapping target of only a minor fraction of alloreactive clones.

Sequenced by immunoSEQ multiplex PCR; TCRdb stores in-frame clones only, minus some. The table shows 90,000 to 120,000 clones, with 92% occurring only once. The V gene end was trimmed by 9 bases and the J gene end by 2 bases; junction bases not matched to a gene: 6. The CDR3 has 14 residues. Germline V gives CDR1 SNHLY, CDR2 FYNNEI. Comments on this clone: Its antigen is still unknown.

The receptor was derived from a human donor in good health. The sequenced material came from Tregs sorted from blood. This chain uses TRBV2 with TRBJ2-1; 8 bases map to TRBD2. In DNA, the CDR3 is TGTGCCAGTAGGCAGCGGGAGCCCTACAATGAGCAGTTCTTC. Amino acids: CASRQREPYNEQFF.